The 10 T cell receptor beta chains presented below share a single source sample, sequenced in a study of blood T cell repertoires in COVID-19. Measured with immunoSEQ multiplex PCR; TCRdb has only the in-frame clones, and not every one. This table holds about 17,000 clones, about four fifths found once. Material: peripheral blood. The source is a man older than 75 with acute or convalescent COVID-19.

The J gene is TRBJ2-1, the V gene TRBV19; 9 bases are shared with TRBD2. J lost 6 bases, V lost 9 bases, and 6 bases had no gene match. Germline V gives CDR1 LNHDA, CDR2 SQIVND (reference sequence). CDR3 length: 13 residues. The CDR3: CASAGGPSNEQFF. DNA of the CDR3: TGTGCCAGCGCGGGGGGGCCGAGCAATGAGCAGTTCTTC. The whole variable domain, filled in from reference TRBV19 and TRBJ2-1, reads DGGITQSPKYLFRKEGQNVTLSCEQNLNHDAMYWYRQDPGQGLRLIYYSQIVNDFQKGDIAEGYSVSREKKESFPLTVTSAQKNPTAFYLCASAGGPSNEQFFGPGTRLTVL.

The CDR3 is CASSSTGAGETQYF. CDR3 nucleotide sequence: TGTGCCAGCAGCTCAACAGGGGCCGGGGAGACCCAGTACTTC. This chain uses TRBV5-4 with TRBJ2-5; TRBD1 agrees at 7 bases. V lost 3 bases, J lost 5 bases, and 7 bases stayed unmatched. Germline V gene data show CDR1 as SGHNT and CDR2 as YYREEE (reference sequence). The CDR3 spans 14 residues.

The chain combines TRBV7-9 with TRBJ2-7, with 9 bases identical to TRBD2. Germline lookup yields CDR1 SEHNR and CDR2 FQNEAQ (reference sequence). The length of the CDR3 is 14 residues. V dropped 6 bases and J dropped 3; count of bases not matched to a gene: 6. CDR3 in DNA: TGTGCCAGCAGTACCGGGACTAGCCGCTACGAGCAGTACTTC. Encoded protein: CASSTGTSRYEQYF.

V usage is TRBV5-6 and J usage is TRBJ1-5, with a tentative D call TRBD1 (6 bases). The germline V gene encodes CDR1 SGHDT and CDR2 YYEEEE. This CDR3 is built from 16 residues. The ends were cut back, 4 bases at V and 7 bases at J, with 21 bases in the middle. The CDR3 spells CASSTRSRGKRQPQHF. In DNA, the CDR3 is TGTGCCAGCAGCACACGCAGCAGGGGTAAGCGACAGCCCCAGCATTTT.

This rearrangement joins TRBV30 to TRBJ1-2; 9 bases are shared with TRBD1. From germline, CDR1 is GTSNPN and CDR2 SVGIG (reference sequence). J lost 0 bases, V lost 8 bases, and 7 bases had no gene match. The CDR3 totals 14 residues. The CDR3, as DNA: TGTGCCCGGAACAGGGGGCTAGCTAACTATGGCTACACCTTC. Protein: CARNRGLANYGYTF. Looking up the rest from reference TRBV30 and TRBJ1-2 gives the full variable domain: SQTIHQWPATLVQPVGSPLSLECTVEGTSNPNLYWYRQAAGRGLQLLFYSVGIGQISSEVPQNLSASRPQDRQFILSSKKLLLSDSGFYLCARNRGLANYGYTFGSGTRLTVV.

V and J are TRBV11-2 and TRBJ1-3; D gene uncertain. CDR1 SGHAT and CDR2 FQNNGV come from the germline V gene. V was cut by 4 bases and J by 8 bases, with 6 bases left in between. The CDR3 consists of 11 residues. The CDR3 nucleotides read TGTGCCAGCAGCTCCTTGTACACCATATATTTT. It specifies CASSSLYTIYF.

The V gene is TRBV14, the J gene TRBJ1-2; D might be TRBD1 (5 bases). This CDR3 has 14 amino acids. Deletions cut 2 bases from V and 4 bases from J, with 11 bases between. Germline lookup yields CDR1 SGHDN and CDR2 FVKESK. The CDR3 spells CASSQPDSLYGYTF. CDR3 DNA: TGTGCCAGCAGCCAACCCGACAGTCTCTATGGCTACACCTTC.

V and J are TRBV5-1 and TRBJ2-5, with a possible D match to TRBD1 (6 bases). The germline V and J ends were trimmed by 2 bases and 4 bases, with 12 bases remaining between them. The CDR3 covers 14 residues. Germline assignment: CDR1 SGHRS and CDR2 YFSETQ. DNA for the CDR3: TGCGCCAGCAGCTTAGCAGGGGCGGCAGAGACCCAGTACTTC. This gives the protein CASSLAGAAETQYF. The full variable domain, its missing parts supplied by reference TRBV5-1 and TRBJ2-5, is KAGVTQTPRYLIKTRGQQVTLSCSPISGHRSVSWYQQTPGQGLQFLFEYFSETQRNKGNFPGRFSGRQFSNSRSEMNVSTLELGDSALYLCASSLAGAAETQYFGPGTRLLVL.

The chain recombines TRBV7-9 with TRBJ1-2; 8 nucleotides align to TRBD1. V gave up 6 bases and J gave up 2 bases; unmatched junction bases: 11. This CDR3 is 16 amino acids long. In germline, CDR1 is SEHNR, CDR2 FQNEAQ (reference sequence). The CDR3 loop reads CASRFAGGAENYGYTF. CDR3 DNA sequence: TGTGCCAGCAGATTCGCAGGGGGCGCTGAAAACTATGGCTACACCTTC.

As regards this clone: The same CDR3 is also encoded by other DNA sequences in this sample. V is TRBV4-3 and J is TRBJ1-2; D is perhaps TRBD1 (6 bases). Germline V lookup: CDR1 LGHNA, CDR2 YSLEER. This CDR3 is 14 amino acids long. The V end lost 1 base, the J end lost 5 bases, and 11 bases lay between the germline ends. CDR3 DNA sequence: TGCGCCAGCAGCCAAGTAAGGGACACTTATGGCTACACCTTC. This encodes CASSQVRDTYGYTF.